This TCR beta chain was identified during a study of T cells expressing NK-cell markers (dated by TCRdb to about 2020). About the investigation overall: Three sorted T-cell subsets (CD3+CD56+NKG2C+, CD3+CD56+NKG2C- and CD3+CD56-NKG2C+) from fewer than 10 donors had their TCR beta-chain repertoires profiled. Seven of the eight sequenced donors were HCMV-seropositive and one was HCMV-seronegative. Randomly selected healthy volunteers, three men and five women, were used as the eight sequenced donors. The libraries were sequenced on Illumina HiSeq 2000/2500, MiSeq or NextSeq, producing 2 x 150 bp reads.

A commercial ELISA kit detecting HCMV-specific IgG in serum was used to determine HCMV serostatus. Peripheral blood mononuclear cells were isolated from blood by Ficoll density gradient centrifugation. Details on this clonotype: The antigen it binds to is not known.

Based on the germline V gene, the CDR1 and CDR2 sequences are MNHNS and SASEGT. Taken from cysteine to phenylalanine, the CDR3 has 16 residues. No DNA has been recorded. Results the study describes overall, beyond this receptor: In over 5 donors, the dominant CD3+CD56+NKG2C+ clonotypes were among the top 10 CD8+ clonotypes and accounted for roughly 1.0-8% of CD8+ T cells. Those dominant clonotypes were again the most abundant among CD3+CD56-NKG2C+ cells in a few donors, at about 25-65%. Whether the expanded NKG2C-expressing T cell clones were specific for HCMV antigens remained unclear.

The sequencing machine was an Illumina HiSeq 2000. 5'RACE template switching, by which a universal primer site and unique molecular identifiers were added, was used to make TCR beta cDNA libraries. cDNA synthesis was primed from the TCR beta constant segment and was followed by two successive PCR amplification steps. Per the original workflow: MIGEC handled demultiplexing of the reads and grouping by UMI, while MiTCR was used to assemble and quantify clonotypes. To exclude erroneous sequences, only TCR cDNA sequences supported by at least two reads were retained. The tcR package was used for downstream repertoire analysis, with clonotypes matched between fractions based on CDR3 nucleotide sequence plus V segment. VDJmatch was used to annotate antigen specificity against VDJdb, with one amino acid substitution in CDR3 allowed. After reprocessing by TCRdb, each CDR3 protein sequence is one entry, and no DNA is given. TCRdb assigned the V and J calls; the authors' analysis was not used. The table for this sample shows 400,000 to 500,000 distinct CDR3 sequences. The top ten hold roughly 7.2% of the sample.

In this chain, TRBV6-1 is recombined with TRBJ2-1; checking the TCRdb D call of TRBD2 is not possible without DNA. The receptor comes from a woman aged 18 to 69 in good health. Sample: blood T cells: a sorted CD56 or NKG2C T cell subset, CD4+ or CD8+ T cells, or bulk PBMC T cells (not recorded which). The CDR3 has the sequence CASSDITSGPYNEQFF.